Reported below is one T cell receptor beta chain. What it binds is not known. This record belongs to a study of graft-versus-host responses after intestinal transplantation. Study summary: Recipients got multivisceral, liver-intestinal, or isolated intestinal transplants. After anti-thymocyte globulin induction, recipients took tacrolimus and steroids for approximately three years. Study-level points and caveats: Within allografts, high graft-versus-host to host-versus-graft clonal ratios were seen among patients with graft-donor T cell macrochimerism. The recipient marrow held GvH clones, and some of them showed up first in ileum or blood.

Here immunoSEQ multiplex PCR was the method, and the copy in TCRdb shows in-frame clones only, minus some. The table shows roughly 90,000 clones, with about 90% occurring only once. The CDR3 has 15 residues. Trimming removed 1 base from V and 3 bases from J; junction bases left unmatched: 5. The germline V gene has CDR1 SGHDN and CDR2 FVKESK. This receptor was identified in a human donor who received an intestinal transplant. Sample: unstimulated CD8+ T cells sorted from spleen or lymph node cells, taken before intestinal transplant. The V call is TRBV14, the J call TRBJ1-1, with 7 bases matching TRBD1. CDR3 DNA: TGTGCCAGCAGCCAAGCTTACAGGGGCGACACTGAAGCTTTCTTT. This translates into CASSQAYRGDTEAFF.